This T cell receptor beta chain was sequenced for a study of T cells expressing NK-cell markers. TCRdb reprocessed the 5' RACE reads and stores each CDR3 protein as one record, lacking DNA. Its table lists roughly 420,000 distinct CDR3 sequences. CDR3 length: 15 amino acids. Germline loops: CDR1 MNHEY, CDR2 SVGAGI. This chain links TRBV6-5 with TRBJ1-3. Source material: blood T cells: a sorted CD56 or NKG2C T cell subset, CD4+ or CD8+ T cells, or bulk PBMC T cells (not recorded which). The source is a woman between 18 and 69 years old in good health. CDR3 loop: CASSYDDSSGNTIYF.